This TCR beta chain was sequenced for a study of blood T cell repertoires in COVID-19. Whole-study context: Sample material is recorded as cDNA or gDNA derived from T cells, B-cell-depleted T cells, or PBMCs.

The CDR3 has 15 amino acids. Trimming removed 4 bases from V and 2 bases from J; junction bases left unmatched: 9. Germline-derived CDR1 and CDR2 are SGHRS and YFSETQ. In the authors' workflow: Reference gene primer amplification gave estimated nucleated cell counts. The repertoire was sequenced with immunoSEQ multiplex PCR; TCRdb's copy has only in-frame clones and lacks some. That table furnishes V, J and clone size, whereas the DNA furnished D and trimming. This sample has approximately 240,000 clones; approximately 87% occur once, and the top ten carry 3% to 3.5%. The specimen sequenced was PBMCs or T cells enriched from blood (not recorded which). The source of this sequence is a woman in her forties or fifties in a cohort exposed to, infected with or recovered from COVID-19 (not recorded which). V usage is TRBV5-1 and J usage is TRBJ2-7; 7 nucleotides align to TRBD2. The CDR3 region has the DNA TGCGCCAGCAGCCGACCGAGCGGGGACGCCTACGAGCAGTACTTC. Translated, it gives CASSRPSGDAYEQYF.